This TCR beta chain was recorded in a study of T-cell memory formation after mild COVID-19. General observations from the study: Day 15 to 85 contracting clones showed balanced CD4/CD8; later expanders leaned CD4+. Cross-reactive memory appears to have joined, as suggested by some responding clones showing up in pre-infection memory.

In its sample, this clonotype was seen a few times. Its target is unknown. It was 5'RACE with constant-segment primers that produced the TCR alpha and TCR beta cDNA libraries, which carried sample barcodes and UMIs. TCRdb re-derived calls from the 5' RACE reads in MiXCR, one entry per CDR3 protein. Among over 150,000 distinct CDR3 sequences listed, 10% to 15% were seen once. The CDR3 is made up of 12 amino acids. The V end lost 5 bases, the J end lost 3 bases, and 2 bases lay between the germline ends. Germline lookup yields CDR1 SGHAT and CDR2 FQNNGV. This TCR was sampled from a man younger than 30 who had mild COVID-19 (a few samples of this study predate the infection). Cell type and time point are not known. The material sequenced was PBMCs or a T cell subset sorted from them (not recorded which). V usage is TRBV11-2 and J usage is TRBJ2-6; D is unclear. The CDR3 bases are TGTGCCAGCAGCGTTGGGGCCAACGTCCTGACTTTC. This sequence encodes CASSVGANVLTF.